The T cell receptor beta chain described here comes from a study of T cell repertoires in cytomegalovirus infection. Study at large: Newly reported HLA-C-restricted and thoroughly characterized HLA-B-restricted CMV epitopes were employed. Indications of both CMV infection and matching HLA type were provided by public TCR beta signatures. Study-level findings and limits: CMV-specific TCR beta clonotypes restricted by HLA-C were the ones dominating the ex vivo response. Identification of carriers of CMV plus the relevant HLA was achieved through cumulative public TCR beta family frequency.

Points on this clonotype: Its antigen is not known.

The CDR3 is 15 amino acids. CDR1 and CDR2 (germline): MNHEY, SVGEGT. V was trimmed by 7 bases and J by 5 bases, leaving 18 bases between them. MiXCR, run by TCRdb on the reads, gives a single entry per CDR3 protein. The table includes about 24,000 distinct CDR3 sequences, 20% to 25% detected once. The chain has TRBV6-2 or TRBV6-3 and TRBJ2-1, with D possibly TRBD2 on 7 matching bases. The receptor's source is a human donor in good health (CMV status not recorded). Some clones in this sample may be carry-over from other donors' samples. Sequenced here: CD8+ T cells from cultured PBMCs, sampled from culture after CMV antigen stimulation. In DNA, the CDR3 is TGTGCCAGCACCGAGCGACAGGCGGGGGACAATGAGCAGTTCTTC. Translating it yields CASTERQAGDNEQFF.